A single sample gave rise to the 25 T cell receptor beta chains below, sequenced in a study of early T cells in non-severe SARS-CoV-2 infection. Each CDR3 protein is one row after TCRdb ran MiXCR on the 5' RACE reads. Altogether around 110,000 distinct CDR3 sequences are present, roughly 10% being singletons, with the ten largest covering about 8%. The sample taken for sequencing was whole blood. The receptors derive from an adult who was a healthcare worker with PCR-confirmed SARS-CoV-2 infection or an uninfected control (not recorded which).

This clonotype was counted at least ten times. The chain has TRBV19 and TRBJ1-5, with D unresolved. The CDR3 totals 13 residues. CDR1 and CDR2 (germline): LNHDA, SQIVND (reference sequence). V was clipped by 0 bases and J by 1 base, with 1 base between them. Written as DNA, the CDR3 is TGTGCCAGTAGTATAGAAAGCAATCAGCCCCAGCATTTT. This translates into CASSIESNQPQHF. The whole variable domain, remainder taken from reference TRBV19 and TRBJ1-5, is DGGITQSPKYLFRKEGQNVTLSCEQNLNHDAMYWYRQDPGQGLRLIYYSQIVNDFQKGDIAEGYSVSREKKESFPLTVTSAQKNPTAFYLCASSIESNQPQHFGDGTRLSIL.

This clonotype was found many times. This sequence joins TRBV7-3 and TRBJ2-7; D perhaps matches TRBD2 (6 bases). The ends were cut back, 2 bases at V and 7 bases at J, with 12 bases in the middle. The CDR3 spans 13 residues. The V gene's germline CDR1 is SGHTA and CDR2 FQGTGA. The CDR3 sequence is CASSLDGGPEQYF. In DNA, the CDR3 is TGTGCCAGCAGCTTAGACGGAGGGCCGGAGCAGTACTTC.

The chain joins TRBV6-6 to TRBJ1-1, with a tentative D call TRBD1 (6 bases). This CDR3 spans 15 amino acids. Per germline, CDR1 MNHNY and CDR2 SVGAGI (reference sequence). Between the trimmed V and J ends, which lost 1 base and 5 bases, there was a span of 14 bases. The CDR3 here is CASSYLNQGSTEAFF. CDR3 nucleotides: TGTGCCAGCAGTTACTTGAATCAGGGGTCTACTGAAGCTTTCTTT.

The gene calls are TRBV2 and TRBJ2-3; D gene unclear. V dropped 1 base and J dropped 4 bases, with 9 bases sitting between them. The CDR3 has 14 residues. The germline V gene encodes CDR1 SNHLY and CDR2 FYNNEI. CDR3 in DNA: TGTGCCAGCAGTGAAGGTCGGGTATCAGATACGCAGTATTTT. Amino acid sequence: CASSEGRVSDTQYF.

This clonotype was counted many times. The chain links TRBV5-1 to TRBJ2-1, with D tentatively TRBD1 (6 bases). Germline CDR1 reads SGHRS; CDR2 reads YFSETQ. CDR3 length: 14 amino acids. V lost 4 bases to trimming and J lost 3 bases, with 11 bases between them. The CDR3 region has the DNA TGCGCCAGCAGCGAGGTAGGGGGCTACAATGAGCAGTTCTTC. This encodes CASSEVGGYNEQFF.

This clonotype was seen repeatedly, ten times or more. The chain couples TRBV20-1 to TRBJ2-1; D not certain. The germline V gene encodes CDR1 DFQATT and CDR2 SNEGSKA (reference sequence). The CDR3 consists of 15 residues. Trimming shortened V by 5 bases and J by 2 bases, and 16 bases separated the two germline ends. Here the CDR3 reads CSARSTSLPYNEQFF. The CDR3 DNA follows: TGCAGTGCTCGCTCCACCTCCCTTCCCTACAATGAGCAGTTCTTC.

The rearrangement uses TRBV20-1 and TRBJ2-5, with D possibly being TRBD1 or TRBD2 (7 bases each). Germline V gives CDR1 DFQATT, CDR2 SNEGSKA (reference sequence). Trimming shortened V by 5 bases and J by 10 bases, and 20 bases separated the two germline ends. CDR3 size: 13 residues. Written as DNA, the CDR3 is TGCAGTGCTCCCGGTCAGTCAGGGGGGGTCCAGTACTTC. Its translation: CSAPGQSGGVQYF.

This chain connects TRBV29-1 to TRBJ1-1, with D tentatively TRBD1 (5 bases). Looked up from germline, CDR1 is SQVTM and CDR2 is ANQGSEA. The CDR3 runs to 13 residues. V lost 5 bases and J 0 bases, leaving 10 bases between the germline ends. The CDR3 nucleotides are TGCAGCGTTTCCAGGGAGATGAACACTGAAGCTTTCTTT. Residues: CSVSREMNTEAFF.

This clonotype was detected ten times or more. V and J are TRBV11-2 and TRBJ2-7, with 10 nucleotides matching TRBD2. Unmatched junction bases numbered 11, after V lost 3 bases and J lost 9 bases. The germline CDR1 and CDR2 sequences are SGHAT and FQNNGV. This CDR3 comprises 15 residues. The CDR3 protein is CASSFEPSGRAGQYF. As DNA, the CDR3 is TGTGCCAGCAGCTTTGAGCCCAGCGGGAGGGCGGGGCAGTACTTC.

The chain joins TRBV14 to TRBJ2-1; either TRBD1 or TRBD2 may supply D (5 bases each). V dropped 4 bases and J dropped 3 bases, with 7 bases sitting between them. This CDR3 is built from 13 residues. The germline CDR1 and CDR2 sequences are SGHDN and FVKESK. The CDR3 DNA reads TGTGCCAGCAGCCGGGACCGCTACAATGAGCAGTTCTTC. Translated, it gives CASSRDRYNEQFF.

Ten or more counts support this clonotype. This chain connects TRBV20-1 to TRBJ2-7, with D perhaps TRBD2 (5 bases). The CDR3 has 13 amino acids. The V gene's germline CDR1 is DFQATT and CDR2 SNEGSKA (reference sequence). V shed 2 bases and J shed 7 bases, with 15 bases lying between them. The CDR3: CSARPTLRGEQYF. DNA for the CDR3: TGCAGTGCTAGACCTACTCTCCGGGGTGAGCAGTACTTC.

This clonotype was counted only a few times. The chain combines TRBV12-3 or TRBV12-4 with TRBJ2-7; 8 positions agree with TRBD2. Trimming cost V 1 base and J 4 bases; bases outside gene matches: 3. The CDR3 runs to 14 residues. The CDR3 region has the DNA TGTGCCAGCAGTTTAGGAGGCGGGAGGTACGAGCAGTACTTC. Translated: CASSLGGGRYEQYF.

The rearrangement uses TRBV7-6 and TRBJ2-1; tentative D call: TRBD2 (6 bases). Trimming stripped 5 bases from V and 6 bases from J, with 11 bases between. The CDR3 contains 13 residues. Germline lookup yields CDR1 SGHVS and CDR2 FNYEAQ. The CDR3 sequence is CASSLTRINEQFF. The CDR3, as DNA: TGTGCCAGCAGCCTGACTAGGATCAATGAGCAGTTCTTC.

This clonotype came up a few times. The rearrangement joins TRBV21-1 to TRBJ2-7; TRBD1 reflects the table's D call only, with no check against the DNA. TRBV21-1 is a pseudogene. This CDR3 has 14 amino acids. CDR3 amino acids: CASSNRDRGCEQYF. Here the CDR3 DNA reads TGTGCCAGCAGCAATAGGGACAGGGGATGCGAGCAGTACTTC.

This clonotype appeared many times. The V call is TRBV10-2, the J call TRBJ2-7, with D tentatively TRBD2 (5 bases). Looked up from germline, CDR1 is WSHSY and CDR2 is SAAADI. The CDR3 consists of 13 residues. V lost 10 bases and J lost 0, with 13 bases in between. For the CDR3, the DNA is TGCGCCACCACGAGGGCGTACTCCTACGAGCAGTACTTC. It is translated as CATTRAYSYEQYF.

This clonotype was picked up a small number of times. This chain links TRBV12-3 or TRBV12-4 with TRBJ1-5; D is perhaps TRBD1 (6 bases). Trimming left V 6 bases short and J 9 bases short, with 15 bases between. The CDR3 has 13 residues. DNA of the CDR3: TGTGCCAGCAGCCCAGGACAGAGCCGGCCCCAGCATTTT. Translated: CASSPGQSRPQHF.

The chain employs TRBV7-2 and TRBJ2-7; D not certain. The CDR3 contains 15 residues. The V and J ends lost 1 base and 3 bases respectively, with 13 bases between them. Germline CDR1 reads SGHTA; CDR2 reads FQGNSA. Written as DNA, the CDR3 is TGTGCCAGCAGCTTAGGTAGGATACAGAACTACGAGCAGTACTTC. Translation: CASSLGRIQNYEQYF.

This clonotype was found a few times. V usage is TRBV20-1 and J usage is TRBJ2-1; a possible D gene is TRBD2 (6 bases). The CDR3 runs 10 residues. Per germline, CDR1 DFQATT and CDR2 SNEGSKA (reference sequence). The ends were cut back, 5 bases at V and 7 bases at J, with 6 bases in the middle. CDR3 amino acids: CSARENEQFF. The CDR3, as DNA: TGCAGTGCTCGGGAGAATGAGCAGTTCTTC.

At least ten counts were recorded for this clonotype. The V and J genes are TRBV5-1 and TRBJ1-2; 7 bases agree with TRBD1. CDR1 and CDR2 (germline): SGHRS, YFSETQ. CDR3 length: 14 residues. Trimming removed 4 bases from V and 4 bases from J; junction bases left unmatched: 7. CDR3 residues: CASSLEGTAYGYTF. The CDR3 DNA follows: TGCGCCAGCAGCCTGGAAGGGACAGCCTATGGCTACACCTTC.

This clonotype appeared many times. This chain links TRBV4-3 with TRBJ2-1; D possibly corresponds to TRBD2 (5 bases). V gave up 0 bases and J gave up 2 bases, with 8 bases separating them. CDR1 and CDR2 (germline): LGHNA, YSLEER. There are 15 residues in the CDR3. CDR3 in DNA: TGCGCCAGCAGCCAAGAGGCCGGGACCTACAATGAGCAGTTCTTC. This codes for CASSQEAGTYNEQFF.

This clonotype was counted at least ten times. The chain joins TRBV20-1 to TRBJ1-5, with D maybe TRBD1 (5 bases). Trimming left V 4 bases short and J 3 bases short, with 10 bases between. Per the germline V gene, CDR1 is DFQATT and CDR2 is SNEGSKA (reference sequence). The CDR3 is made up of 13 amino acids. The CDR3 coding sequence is TGCAGTGCTATAGCGACAGTCAATCAGCCCCAGCATTTT. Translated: CSAIATVNQPQHF.

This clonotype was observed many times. The DNA of the CDR3 is TGTGCCAGCAGTATCCGACTAGCGGGAGGGGCAGATACGCAGTATTTT. It translates to CASSIRLAGGADTQYF. V and J are TRBV6-6 and TRBJ2-3, with TRBD2 matching over 14 bases. This CDR3 contains 16 residues. Germline values: CDR1 MNHNY, CDR2 SVGAGI (reference sequence). V gave up 5 bases and J gave up 4 bases; unmatched junction bases: 5.

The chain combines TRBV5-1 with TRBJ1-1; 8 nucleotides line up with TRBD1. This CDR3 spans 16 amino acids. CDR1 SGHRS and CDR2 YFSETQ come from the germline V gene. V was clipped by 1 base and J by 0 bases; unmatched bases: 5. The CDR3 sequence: CASSLRTGGMNTEAFF. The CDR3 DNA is TGCGCCAGCAGCTTGAGAACAGGGGGTATGAACACTGAAGCTTTCTTT.

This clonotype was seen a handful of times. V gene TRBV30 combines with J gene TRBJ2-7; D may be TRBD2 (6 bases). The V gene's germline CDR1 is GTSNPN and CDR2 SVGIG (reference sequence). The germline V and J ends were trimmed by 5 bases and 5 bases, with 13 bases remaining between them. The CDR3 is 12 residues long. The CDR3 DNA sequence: TGTGCCTGGGGTCACGCGGGAAACGAGCAGTACTTC. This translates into CAWGHAGNEQYF.

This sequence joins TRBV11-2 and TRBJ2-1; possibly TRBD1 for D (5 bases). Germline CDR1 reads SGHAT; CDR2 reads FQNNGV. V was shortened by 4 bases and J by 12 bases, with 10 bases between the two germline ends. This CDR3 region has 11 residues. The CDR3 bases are TGTGCCAGCAGCTCCCCGACAGCGCAGTTCTTC. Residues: CASSSPTAQFF.